A selection of T cell receptor beta chains follows, all from one sample in a study of T-cell memory formation after mild COVID-19. TCRdb re-derived calls from the 5' RACE reads in MiXCR, one entry per CDR3 protein. The repertoire holds some 440,000 distinct CDR3 sequences, with nearly 25% as singletons. What was sequenced was PBMCs or a T cell subset sorted from them (not recorded which). The receptors here all came from an adult woman who had mild COVID-19 (a few samples of this study predate the infection). Cell type and time point are not known. Both conserved end residues are part of each CDR3. D genes are given only for firm matches. Clone size appears in some rows only: once, few, many, or a class for an expanded clone.

>NA|TRBV12-3/TRBV12-4|TRBJ1-2|NA
TGTGCCAGCAGTTTGGGGACCTCTGACACCTTC
CASSLGTSDTF
>NA|TRBV5-5|TRBJ2-1|NA
TGTGCCAGCAGACACCAGAACGGATACAATGAGCAGTTCTTC
CASRHQNGYNEQFF
>few|TRBV2|TRBJ2-3|NA
TGTGCCAGCAGGGCCTATGATACGCAGTATTTT
CASRAYDTQYF
>few|TRBV18|TRBJ2-7|NA
TGTGCCAGCTCACCACCCAATATCTACGAGCAGTACTTC
CASSPPNIYEQYF
>NA|TRBV11-3|TRBJ2-1|TRBD2
TGTGCCAGCACCCCGGGACTAGCGGGAGGTGAGCAGTTCTTC
CASTPGLAGGEQFF
>NA|TRBV4-2|TRBJ1-3|NA
TGTGCCAGCAGCCAACGGGGGGAGTCTGGAAACACCATATATTTT
CASSQRGESGNTIYF
>NA|TRBV29-1|TRBJ1-2|NA
TGCAGCGTTCGGTCGGACGGTGGCTACACCTTC
CSVRSDGGYTF
>few|TRBV5-1|TRBJ2-3|NA
TGCGCCAGCAGCTTCTCACACCTCACAGATACGCAGTATTTT
CASSFSHLTDTQYF
>once|TRBV12-3/TRBV12-4|TRBJ2-5|TRBD2
TGTGCCAGCAGTCCGGGGACTAGCGGGAGGGCCCAAGAGACCCAGTACTTC
CASSPGTSGRAQETQYF
>NA|TRBV2|TRBJ2-5|NA
TGTGCCAGCAGTGAAGCGCGGCAGAACCAAGAGACCCAGTACTTC
CASSEARQNQETQYF
>many|TRBV5-1|TRBJ2-5|NA
TGCGCCAGCAGCTTGGTTAGCGGCGAAGAGACCCAGTACTTC
CASSLVSGEETQYF
>few|TRBV15|TRBJ2-7|NA
TGTGCCACCAGCCGAGGAGAGAAACAGTACTTC
CATSRGEKQYF
>many|TRBV11-2|TRBJ2-1|TRBD1
TGTGCCAGCAGCTCCGGACAGGGGGCATATAATGAGCAGTTCTTC
CASSSGQGAYNEQFF
>few|TRBV9|TRBJ2-1|NA
TGTGCCAGCAGCGTAGGACAGGGCGGGGAAAGTTACAATGAGCAGTTCTTC
CASSVGQGGESYNEQFF
>NA|TRBV7-8|TRBJ2-7|NA
TGTGCCAGCAGCTTAGACCGGGTAATCTCCTACGAGCAGTACTTC
CASSLDRVISYEQYF
>NA|TRBV20-1|TRBJ2-7|TRBD2
TGCAGTGCTGAGACTAGCGAACTCTCCTACGAGCAGTACTTC
CSAETSELSYEQYF
>NA|TRBV12-3/TRBV12-4|TRBJ1-1|NA
TGTGCCAGCTTGCTGGGCGGGAACACTGTAGCTTTCTTT
CASLLGGNTVAFF
>NA|TRBV20-1|TRBJ2-5|NA
TGCAGTGCTGCAGGGTTGCAAGAGACCCAGTACTTC
CSAAGLQETQYF
>NA|TRBV15|TRBJ2-2|NA
TGTGCCACCAGCAGAGATCGCAGGATTCTTTCCGGGGAGCTGTTTTTT
CATSRDRRILSGELFF
>few|TRBV15|TRBJ1-5|NA
TGTGCCACCAGGGCTCGACCAGGTCGCAATCAGCCCCAGCATTTT
CATRARPGRNQPQHF
>few|TRBV12-3/TRBV12-4|TRBJ2-3|NA
TGTGCCAGCAGGATAAGAGGACGGAGGCTCGGCACAGATACGCAGTATTTT
CASRIRGRRLGTDTQYF
>NA|TRBV15|TRBJ2-1|TRBD2
TGTGCCACCGCGGGGGGCCCCTACAATGAGCAGTTCTTC
CATAGGPYNEQFF
>few|TRBV5-1|TRBJ2-1|TRBD2
TGCGCCAGCAGCCCGACTAGCCCTGGGGAGCAGTTCTTC
CASSPTSPGEQFF
>many|TRBV19|TRBJ1-1|NA
TGTGCCAGTAGTATAGGTGTCGGGAACACTGAAGCTTTCTTT
CASSIGVGNTEAFF
>NA|TRBV7-9|TRBJ2-3|NA
TGTGCCAGCAGCGTTTCTAAGGGCACAGATACGCAGTATTTT
CASSVSKGTDTQYF
>NA|TRBV25-1|TRBJ1-2|NA
TGTGCCAGCACCCAGACAGGAATAGCTAACTATGGCTACACCTTC
CASTQTGIANYGYTF
>NA|TRBV12-3/TRBV12-4|TRBJ1-4|NA
TGTGCCAGCAGCAAGAGGAGTGGTGAAAAACTGTTTTTT
CASSKRSGEKLFF
>few|TRBV7-9|TRBJ2-1|NA
TGTGCCAGCAGCTTACAGTGGGGTGAGCAGTTCTTC
CASSLQWGEQFF
>NA|TRBV7-9|TRBJ2-3|NA
TGTGCCAGCAGCTTAGAAAGACCCACAGATACGCAGTATTTT
CASSLERPTDTQYF
>NA|TRBV27|TRBJ1-6|TRBD1
TGTGCCAGCAGTCACCCTGGGACAGGCGAGGGACCCCTCCACTTT
CASSHPGTGEGPLHF
>few|TRBV20-1|TRBJ2-7|TRBD1
TGCAGTGCTAGAGGGTCAACAGGGGTCTACGAGCAGTACTTC
CSARGSTGVYEQYF
>NA|TRBV12-3/TRBV12-4|TRBJ2-1|TRBD1
TGTGCCAGCAGGCTCCGGGACAGCTCCTACAATGAGCAGTTCTTC
CASRLRDSSYNEQFF
>NA|TRBV7-2|TRBJ2-3|NA
TGTGCCAGCAGCCCCCGGACTATTTTTGGTGCAGATACGCAGTATTTT
CASSPRTIFGADTQYF
>once|TRBV5-1|TRBJ1-4|NA
TGCGCCAGCAGCTTGGACGGACGGTCCGAGGAAAAACTGTTTTTT
CASSLDGRSEEKLFF
>NA|TRBV19|TRBJ1-2|NA
TGTGCCAGTAGTATCTGGCCCGGGGAGAGGAAGTCTAACTATGGCTACACCTTC
CASSIWPGERKSNYGYTF
>few|TRBV25-1|TRBJ2-5|NA
TGTGCCAGCAGGGATTTGGAGACCCAGTACTTC
CASRDLETQYF
>many|TRBV25-1|TRBJ2-7|TRBD1
TGTGCCAGCAGTGCCCCCGGACAGGGGACCTACGAGCAGTACTTC
CASSAPGQGTYEQYF
>few|TRBV5-6|TRBJ2-3|NA
TGTGCCAGCAGCTTGGGTCAGCTCCACACAGATACGCAGTATTTT
CASSLGQLHTDTQYF
>few|TRBV14|TRBJ2-1|NA
TGTGCCAGCAGCCGTAGGGGCGGTAAGGATGAGCAGTTCTTC
CASSRRGGKDEQFF
>few|TRBV6-2/TRBV6-3|TRBJ2-3|TRBD2
TGTGCCAGCAGTTACAGTGAGGCGGGAGGGAGAGATACGCAGTATTTT
CASSYSEAGGRDTQYF
>few|TRBV20-1|TRBJ2-1|TRBD2
TGCAGTGCTAGTCCCGGACTAGCGGGGGGGCCCTCCTACAATGAGCAGTTCTTC
CSASPGLAGGPSYNEQFF
>few|TRBV12-3/TRBV12-4|TRBJ1-1|NA
TGTGCCAGTAGAGAAGCGGGCCGGAACACTGAAGCTTTCTTT
CASREAGRNTEAFF
>NA|TRBV7-2|TRBJ2-2|NA
TGTGCCAGCAGCCTTCCCGGGACGTACACCGGGGAGCTGTTTTTT
CASSLPGTYTGELFF
>NA|TRBV7-9|TRBJ2-3|TRBD1
TGTGCCAGCAGCTCGGACAGGGCCGGCACAGATACGCAGTATTTT
CASSSDRAGTDTQYF
>NA|TRBV7-9|TRBJ1-2|NA
TGTGCCAGCAGCCGGGCGGGGAAAAAGACCCTAAGCTATGGCTACACCTTC
CASSRAGKKTLSYGYTF
>few|TRBV27|TRBJ1-5|NA
TGTGCCAGCAGGGACACCGATAGCAATCAGCCCCAGCATTTT
CASRDTDSNQPQHF
>few|TRBV18|TRBJ1-4|NA
TGTGCCAGCTCACCCCAAAGGAATGAAAAACTGTTTTTT
CASSPQRNEKLFF
>NA|TRBV24-1|TRBJ2-7|NA
TGTGCCACCAGTGACGCCGGGGATCTTGGAGAGCAGTACTTC
CATSDAGDLGEQYF
>NA|TRBV29-1|TRBJ1-1|NA
TGCAGCGTTGAAGAATTGAACACTGAAGCTTTCTTT
CSVEELNTEAFF
>many|TRBV2|TRBJ2-5|NA
TGTGCCAGCAGTGCCGGGGTACAGGAGACCCAGTACTTC
CASSAGVQETQYF
>NA|TRBV3-1|TRBJ1-2|NA
TGTGCCAGCAGCCAAGGGCTCAGGGGCCTTGGCTACACCTTC
CASSQGLRGLGYTF